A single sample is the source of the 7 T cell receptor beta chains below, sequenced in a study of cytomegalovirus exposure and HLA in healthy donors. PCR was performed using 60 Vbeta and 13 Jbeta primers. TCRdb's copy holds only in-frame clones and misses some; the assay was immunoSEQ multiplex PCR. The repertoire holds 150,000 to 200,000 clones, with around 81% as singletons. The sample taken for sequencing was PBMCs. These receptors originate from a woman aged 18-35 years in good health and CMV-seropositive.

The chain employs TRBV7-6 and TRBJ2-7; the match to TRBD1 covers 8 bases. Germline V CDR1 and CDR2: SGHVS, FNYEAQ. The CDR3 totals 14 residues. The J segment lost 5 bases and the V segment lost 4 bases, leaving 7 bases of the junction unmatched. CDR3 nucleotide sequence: TGTGCCAGCAGCTCCCCGGACAGGGACAACGAGCAGTACTTC. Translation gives CASSSPDRDNEQYF.

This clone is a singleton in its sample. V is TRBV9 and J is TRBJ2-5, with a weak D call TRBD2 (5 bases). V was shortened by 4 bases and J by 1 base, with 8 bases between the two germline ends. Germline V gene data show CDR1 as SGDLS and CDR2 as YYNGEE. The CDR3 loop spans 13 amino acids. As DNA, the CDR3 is TGTGCCAGCAGCCCGGGAACCCAAGAGACCCAGTACTTC. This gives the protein CASSPGTQETQYF.

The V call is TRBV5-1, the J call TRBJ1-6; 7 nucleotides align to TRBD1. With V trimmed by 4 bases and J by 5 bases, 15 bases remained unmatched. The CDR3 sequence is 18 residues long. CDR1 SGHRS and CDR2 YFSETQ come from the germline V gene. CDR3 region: CASSEYRGTYPNNSPLHF. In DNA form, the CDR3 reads TGCGCCAGCAGCGAATACAGGGGAACCTACCCAAATAATTCACCCCTCCACTTT. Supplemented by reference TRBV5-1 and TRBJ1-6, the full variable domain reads KAGVTQTPRYLIKTRGQQVTLSCSPISGHRSVSWYQQTPGQGLQFLFEYFSETQRNKGNFPGRFSGRQFSNSRSEMNVSTLELGDSALYLCASSEYRGTYPNNSPLHFGNGTRLTVT.

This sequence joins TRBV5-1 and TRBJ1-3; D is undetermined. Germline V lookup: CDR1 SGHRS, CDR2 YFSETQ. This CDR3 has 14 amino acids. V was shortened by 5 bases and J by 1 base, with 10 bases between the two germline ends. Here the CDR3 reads CASSPGLSGNTIYF. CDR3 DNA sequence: TGCGCCAGCAGTCCGGGGTTGTCTGGAAACACCATATATTTT.

The DNA for the CDR3 is TGTGCCAGCAGCCCTTCACCGGGACAGGGGATTTCTGGCTACACCTTC. It yields the protein CASSPSPGQGISGYTF. The chain couples TRBV7-9 to TRBJ1-2; 10 nucleotides match TRBD1. Germline V gene data show CDR1 as SEHNR and CDR2 as FQNEAQ (reference sequence). Trimming removed 5 bases from V and 7 bases from J; junction bases left unmatched: 13. The CDR3 is 16 amino acids.

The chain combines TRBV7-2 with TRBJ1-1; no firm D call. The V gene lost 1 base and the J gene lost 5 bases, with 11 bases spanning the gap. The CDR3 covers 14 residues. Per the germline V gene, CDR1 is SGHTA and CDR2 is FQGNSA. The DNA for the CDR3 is TGTGCCAGCAGCTTAGGGGGAGGAGGGACTGAAGCTTTCTTT. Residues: CASSLGGGGTEAFF.

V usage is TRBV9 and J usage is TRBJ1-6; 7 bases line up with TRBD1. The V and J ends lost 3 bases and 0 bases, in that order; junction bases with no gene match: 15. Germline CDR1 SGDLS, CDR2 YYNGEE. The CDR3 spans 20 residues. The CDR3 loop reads CASSGLYRSQGLSYNSPLHF. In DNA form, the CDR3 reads TGTGCCAGCAGCGGACTTTATCGATCACAGGGGCTCTCCTATAATTCACCCCTCCACTTT.